This T cell receptor beta chain derives from a study of blood T cells in healthy people across ages. The germline V gene has CDR1 ENHRY and CDR2 SYGVKD. The CDR3 extends over 11 amino acids. The V end was cut by 2 bases, the J end by 5 bases, with 3 bases between. Through a sample-barcoded 5' primer and a J-beta primer mix, a second PCR was run for roughly 6 to 12 cycles. A template-switch adaptor that had 12 random nucleotides put a tag on each cDNA molecule. From the 5' RACE reads, TCRdb called clonotypes with MiXCR, one entry per CDR3 protein. The sample includes approximately 690,000 distinct CDR3 sequences, under 70% seen only once; the top ten take 35% to 40%. Study-wide results and caveats: The lack of PBMC sorting stopped any conclusive naive versus antigen-experienced comparison. Per million T cells, the diversity of TCR beta decreased roughly linearly as age advanced.

Notes on this clonotype: The antigen remains undetermined.

Input material: blood. V gene TRBV10-3 combines with J gene TRBJ1-2; D unclear. The TCR comes from a man aged 60-69 years in good health. The CDR3 DNA reads TGTGCCATCAGTGAGCCGTATGGCTACACCTTC. This translates into CAISEPYGYTF.